One TCR beta chain is described in this entry. Its antigen remains unidentified. The sample comes from a study of shared clonotypes between healthy human individuals. Study-level findings and limits: Larger richness was generally estimated for naive than memory subsets. Non-shared clonotypes displayed generation probabilities falling below those of clonotypes present in all four donors.

The assay was run at deep level. Sequencing was performed with immunoSEQ multiplex PCR; in TCRdb, only in-frame clones are kept and a portion is missing. The sample records approximately 1.5 million clones, 95% to 99% being singletons. Germline V lookup: CDR1 MNHEY, CDR2 SMNVEV (reference sequence). With 2 bases clipped from V and 4 bases from J, the junction kept 8 bases outside the gene matches. The CDR3 contains 17 residues. The chain recombines TRBV27 with TRBJ2-6; 7 bases map to TRBD1. The sample consisted of naive CD4+ T cells sorted from blood. Documented subset: CD45RA+ positively selected. The origin of this receptor is a man aged 25-40 years in good health. The CDR3 coding sequence is TGTGCCAGCAGTTTAAACACCGGGACAGCGGGGGCCAACGTCCTGACTTTC. Amino acid sequence: CASSLNTGTAGANVLTF.